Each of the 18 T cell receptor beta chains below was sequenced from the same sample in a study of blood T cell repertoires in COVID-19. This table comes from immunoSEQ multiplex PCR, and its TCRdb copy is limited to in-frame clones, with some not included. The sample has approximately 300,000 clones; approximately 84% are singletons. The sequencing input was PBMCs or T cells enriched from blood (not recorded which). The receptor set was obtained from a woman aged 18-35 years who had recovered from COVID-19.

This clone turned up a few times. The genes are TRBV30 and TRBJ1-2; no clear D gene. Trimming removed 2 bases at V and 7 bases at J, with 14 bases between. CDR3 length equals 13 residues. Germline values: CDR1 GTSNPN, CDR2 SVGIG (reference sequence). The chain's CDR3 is CAWSPMSIGGYTF. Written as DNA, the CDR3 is TGTGCCTGGAGTCCCATGAGTATTGGTGGCTACACCTTC.

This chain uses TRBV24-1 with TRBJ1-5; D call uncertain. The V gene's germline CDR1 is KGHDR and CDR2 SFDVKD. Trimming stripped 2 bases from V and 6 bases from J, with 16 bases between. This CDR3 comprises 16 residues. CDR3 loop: CATSDSREAVIQPQHF. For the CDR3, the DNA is TGTGCCACCAGTGATTCTAGGGAAGCGGTGATTCAGCCCCAGCATTTT.

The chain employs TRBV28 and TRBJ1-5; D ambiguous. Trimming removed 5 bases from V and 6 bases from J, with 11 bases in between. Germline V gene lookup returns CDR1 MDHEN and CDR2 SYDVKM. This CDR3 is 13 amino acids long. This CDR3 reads CASSLLPRQPQHF. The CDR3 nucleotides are TGTGCCAGCAGTCTCCTACCACGTCAGCCCCAGCATTTT.

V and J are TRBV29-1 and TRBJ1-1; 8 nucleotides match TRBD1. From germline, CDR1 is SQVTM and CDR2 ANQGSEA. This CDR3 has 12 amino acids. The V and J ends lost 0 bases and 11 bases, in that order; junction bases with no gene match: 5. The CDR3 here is CSVEDPGQGAFF. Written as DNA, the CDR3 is TGCAGCGTTGAAGACCCCGGACAGGGCGCTTTCTTT.

CDR3 loop: CASSMGQARNTGELFF. For the CDR3, the DNA is TGTGCCAGTAGTATGGGTCAGGCCCGTAACACCGGGGAGCTGTTTTTT. The chain has TRBV19 and TRBJ2-2, with unresolved D. The CDR3 contains 16 residues. Trimming pared 3 bases from V and 2 bases from J, leaving 13 bases between. Germline assignment: CDR1 LNHDA and CDR2 SQIVND (reference sequence).

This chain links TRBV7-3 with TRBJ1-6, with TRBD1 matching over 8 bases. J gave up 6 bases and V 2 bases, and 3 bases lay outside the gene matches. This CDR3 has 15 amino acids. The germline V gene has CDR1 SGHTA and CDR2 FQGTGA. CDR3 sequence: CASSLQGALNSPLHF. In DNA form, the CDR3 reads TGTGCCAGCAGCTTACAGGGGGCGCTTAATTCACCCCTCCACTTT.

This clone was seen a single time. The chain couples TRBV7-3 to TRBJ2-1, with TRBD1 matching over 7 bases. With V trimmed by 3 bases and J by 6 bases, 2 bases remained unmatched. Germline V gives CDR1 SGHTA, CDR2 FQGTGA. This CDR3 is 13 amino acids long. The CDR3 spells CASSLNRGNEQFF. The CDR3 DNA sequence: TGTGCCAGCAGCTTGAACAGGGGCAATGAGCAGTTCTTC.

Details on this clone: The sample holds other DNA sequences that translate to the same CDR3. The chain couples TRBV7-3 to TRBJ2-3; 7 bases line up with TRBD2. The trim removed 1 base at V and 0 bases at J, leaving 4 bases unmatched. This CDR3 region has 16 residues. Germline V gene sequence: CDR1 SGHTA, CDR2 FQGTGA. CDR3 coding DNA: TGTGCCAGCAGCTTAATGAGTAGCGGGAGCACAGATACGCAGTATTTT. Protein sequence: CASSLMSSGSTDTQYF.

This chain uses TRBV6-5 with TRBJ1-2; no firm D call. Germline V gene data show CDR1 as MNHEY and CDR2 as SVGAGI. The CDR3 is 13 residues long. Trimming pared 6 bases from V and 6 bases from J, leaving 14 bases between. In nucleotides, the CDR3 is TGTGCCAGCAGGTTGTGGAGGGAGGATGGCTACACCTTC. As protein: CASRLWREDGYTF.

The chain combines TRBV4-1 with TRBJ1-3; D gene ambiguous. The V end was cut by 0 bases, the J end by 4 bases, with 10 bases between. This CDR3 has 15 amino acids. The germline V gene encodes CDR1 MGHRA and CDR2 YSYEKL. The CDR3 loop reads CASSQDRDGGNTIYF. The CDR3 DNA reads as TGCGCCAGCAGCCAAGATCGGGATGGAGGAAACACCATATATTTT.

CDR3 region: CASSLTPGGNGELFF. The CDR3 DNA follows: TGTGCCAGCAGCTTAACCCCCGGGGGAAACGGGGAGCTGTTTTTT. The chain couples TRBV11-2 to TRBJ2-2, with D possibly being TRBD2 (6 bases). Deletions cut 2 bases from V and 7 bases from J, with 14 bases between. In germline, CDR1 is SGHAT, CDR2 FQNNGV. The CDR3 totals 15 residues.

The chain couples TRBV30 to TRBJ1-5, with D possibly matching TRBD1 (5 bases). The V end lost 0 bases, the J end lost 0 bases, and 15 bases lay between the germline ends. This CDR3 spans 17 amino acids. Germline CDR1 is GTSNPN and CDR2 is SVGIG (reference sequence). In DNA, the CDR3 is TGTGCCTGGAGTGTACCGTGGGGCAGATATAGCAATCAGCCCCAGCATTTT. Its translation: CAWSVPWGRYSNQPQHF.

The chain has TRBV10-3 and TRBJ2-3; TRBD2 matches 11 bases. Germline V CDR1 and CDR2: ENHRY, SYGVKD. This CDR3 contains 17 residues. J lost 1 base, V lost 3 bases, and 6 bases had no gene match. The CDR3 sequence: CAISEGLAGGGTDTQYF. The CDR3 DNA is TGTGCCATCAGTGAAGGCCTAGCGGGAGGCGGCACAGATACGCAGTATTTT.

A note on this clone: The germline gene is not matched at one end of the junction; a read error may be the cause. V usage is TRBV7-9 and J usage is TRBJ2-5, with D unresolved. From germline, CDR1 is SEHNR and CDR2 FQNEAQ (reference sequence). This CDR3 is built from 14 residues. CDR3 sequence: CASSLLSVKETQYF. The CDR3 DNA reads TGTGCCAGCAGCCTTTTGAGCGTCAAAGAAACCCAGTACTTC.

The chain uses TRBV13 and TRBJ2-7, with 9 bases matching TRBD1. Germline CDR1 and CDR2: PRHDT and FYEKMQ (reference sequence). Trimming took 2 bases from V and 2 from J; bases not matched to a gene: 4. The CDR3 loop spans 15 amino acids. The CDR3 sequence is CASSLRDRATYEQYF. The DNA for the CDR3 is TGTGCCAGCAGCTTAAGGGACAGGGCTACCTACGAGCAGTACTTC.

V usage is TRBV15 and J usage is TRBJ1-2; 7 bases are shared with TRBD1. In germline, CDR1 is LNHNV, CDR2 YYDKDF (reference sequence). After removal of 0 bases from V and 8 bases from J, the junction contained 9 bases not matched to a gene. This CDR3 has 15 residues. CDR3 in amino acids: CATSRDRDRFYGYTF. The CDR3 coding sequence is TGTGCCACCAGCAGAGATAGGGACAGATTCTACGGCTACACCTTC.

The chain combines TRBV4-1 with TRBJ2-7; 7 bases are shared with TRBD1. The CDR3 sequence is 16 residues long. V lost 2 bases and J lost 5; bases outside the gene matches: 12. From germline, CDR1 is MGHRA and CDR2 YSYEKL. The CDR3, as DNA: TGCGCCAGCAGCCAATCCGCGACAGGGATTGTGAACGAGCAGTACTTC. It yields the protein CASSQSATGIVNEQYF.

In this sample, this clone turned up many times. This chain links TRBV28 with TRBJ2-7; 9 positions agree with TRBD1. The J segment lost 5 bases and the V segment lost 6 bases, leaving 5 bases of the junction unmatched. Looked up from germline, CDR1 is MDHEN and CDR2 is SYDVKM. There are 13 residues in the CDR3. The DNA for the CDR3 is TGTGCCAGCAGGCTAACAGGGGGCAACGAGCAGTACTTC. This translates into CASRLTGGNEQYF.